Each of the 21 T cell receptor beta chains below was sequenced from the same sample in a study of T cells in Graves' hyperthyroidism and ophthalmopathy. Regions amplified from RNA transcripts were the TCR beta CDR3 regions. In the first-round RT-PCR of the TCR CDR3, the HTBI primer set was used. TCRdb reprocessed the multiplex PCR reads via MiXCR and lists one record per CDR3 protein. Among approximately 600,000 distinct CDR3 sequences listed, 12% to 15% were seen once. Sequencing was done on a sample of blood. These receptor sequences come from a woman under 30 with Graves' ophthalmopathy.

This clonotype has at least ten counts. The chain is built from TRBV6-5 and TRBJ2-1; 9 nucleotides agree with TRBD2. Germline V lookup: CDR1 MNHEY, CDR2 SVGAGI. The CDR3 length is 16 residues. V shed 0 bases and J 10 bases; nucleotides not matched to a gene: 10. The CDR3 loop reads CASSYSFAGGPGEQFF. The DNA of the CDR3 is TGTGCCAGCAGTTACTCTTTCGCGGGAGGGCCGGGAGAGCAGTTCTTC.

At least ten counts were recorded for this clonotype. The chain links TRBV20-1 to TRBJ2-7, with 7 bases identical to TRBD2. Germline values: CDR1 DFQATT, CDR2 SNEGSKA (reference sequence). The CDR3 loop spans 13 amino acids. Germline trimming cut 6 bases from V and 2 bases from J; bases unmatched to any gene: 7. This CDR3 is CSAPVAGPYEQYF. The CDR3 region has the DNA TGCAGTGCACCCGTAGCGGGCCCCTACGAGCAGTACTTC.

This clonotype was seen a few times. The V and J genes are TRBV11-3 and TRBJ2-3, with D unresolved. Germline-derived CDR1 and CDR2 are SGHNT and YENEEA. V gave up 5 bases and J gave up 3 bases, with 15 bases separating them. This CDR3 comprises 15 residues. CDR3: CASSITPPPTDTQYF. The CDR3 DNA follows: TGTGCCAGCAGCATCACCCCCCCCCCAACAGATACGCAGTATTTT.

Details on this clonotype: This could be a read error, since a much larger clone is one nucleotide away. This CDR3 is missing its conserved last phenylalanine or tryptophan, likely due to a read error. The chain joins TRBV5-6 to TRBJ2-1; D not resolved. The CDR3 is 13 residues long. Germline CDR1 is SGHDT and CDR2 is YYEEEE. V gave up 3 bases and J gave up 7 bases, with 11 bases separating them. In nucleotides, the CDR3 is TGTGCCAGCAGCTATCCCTATCAGAATGAGCAGTTCCTC. It translates to CASSYPYQNEQFL.

There are a few counts of this clonotype. The rearrangement links TRBV5-8 to TRBJ1-4; tentative D call: TRBD1 (5 bases). CDR3 length: 14 amino acids. The germline V gene has CDR1 SGHTS and CDR2 YDEGEE. V gave up 4 bases and J gave up 7 bases, with 14 bases separating them. The CDR3 DNA reads TGTGCCAGCAGCGCCGGGACGAGAGGTGAAAAACTGTTTTTT. Translating it yields CASSAGTRGEKLFF.

This clonotype appeared a few times. The genes are TRBV4-2 and TRBJ2-7, with 7 bases identical to TRBD2. J was trimmed by 4 bases and V by 0 bases; bases with no gene match: 9. Per germline, CDR1 LGHNA and CDR2 YNFKEQ. The CDR3 extends over 16 amino acids. CDR3 nucleotides: TGTGCCAGCAGCCAAGATTTGAAGGGAGGGGTTTACGAGCAGTACTTC. It is translated as CASSQDLKGGVYEQYF.

This clonotype came up many times. The V call is TRBV2, the J call TRBJ1-2; no clear D gene. V gave up 10 bases and J gave up 2 bases, with 17 bases separating them. Germline V gene lookup returns CDR1 SNHLY and CDR2 FYNNEI. The CDR3 sequence is 14 residues long. The CDR3 nucleotides read TGTGCCACGGTCTCTGAGATCCTCAACTATGGCTACACCTTC. Translated: CATVSEILNYGYTF.

Points on this clonotype: Given a much more abundant clone one base away, this may be a read error. CDR3 region: CAGSEWVANYGYTF. The DNA of the CDR3 is TGTGCCGGCAGTGAATGGGTGGCTAACTATGGCTACACCTTC. The gene calls are TRBV25-1 and TRBJ1-2; D not resolved. The CDR3 is made up of 14 amino acids. CDR1 is MGHDK, CDR2 SYGVNS, per germline.

Ten or more counts support this clonotype. CDR3 loop: CASSYSASQETQYF. Written as DNA, the CDR3 is TGTGCCAGCAGTTACTCGGCCAGCCAAGAGACCCAGTACTTC. The chain links TRBV6-6 to TRBJ2-5; D not resolved. CDR1 MNHNY and CDR2 SVGAGI come from the germline V gene (reference sequence). Trimming left V 0 bases short and J 1 base short, with 6 bases between. The CDR3 totals 14 residues.

This clonotype was seen many times. The V call is TRBV20-1, the J call TRBJ2-7, with 13 bases identical to TRBD2. Trimming took 0 bases from V and 5 from J; bases not matched to a gene: 16. Germline V CDR1 and CDR2: DFQATT, SNEGSKA (reference sequence). CDR3 size: 19 residues. CDR3 in amino acids: CSARDHGETSGRFYNEQYF. CDR3 nucleotides: TGCAGTGCTAGAGATCACGGGGAGACTAGCGGGAGGTTTTACAACGAGCAGTACTTC.

On this clonotype itself: A much larger clone lies a single base off, so this may be a read error. The V and J genes are TRBV6-1 and TRBJ2-2; a weak D match, TRBD2 (5 bases). The CDR3 spans 14 residues. The germline gives CDR1 MNHNS, CDR2 SASEGT. The CDR3 nucleotides read TGTGCCAGCGGCGCCCGCCGATCCACCGGGGAGCTGCTTTTT. Translated: CASGARRSTGELLF.

This chain uses TRBV12-3 or TRBV12-4 with TRBJ2-1; 8 bases fit TRBD1. The CDR3 consists of 15 residues. V was pared by 5 bases and J by 6 bases, with 9 bases of the junction left unmatched. CDR3 sequence reads: CASSQDRVAINEQFF. DNA of the CDR3: TGTGCCAGCAGTCAGGACAGGGTCGCGATCAATGAGCAGTTCTTC.

This clonotype was counted a few times. The V gene is TRBV19, the J gene TRBJ2-7; D may match TRBD1 or TRBD2 (6 bases each). The ends were cut back, 6 bases at V and 2 bases at J, with 14 bases in the middle. Germline V CDR1 and CDR2: LNHDA, SQIVND (reference sequence). The CDR3 loop spans 14 amino acids. The CDR3 nucleotides read TGTGCCAGTAGACCAAGGGGGGATCCCTACGAGCAGTACTTC. The encoded protein is CASRPRGDPYEQYF. The full variable domain, in which reference TRBV19 and TRBJ2-7 provide the parts outside the CDR3, is DGGITQSPKYLFRKEGQNVTLSCEQNLNHDAMYWYRQDPGQGLRLIYYSQIVNDFQKGDIAEGYSVSREKKESFPLTVTSAQKNPTAFYLCASRPRGDPYEQYFGPGTRLTVT.

Turning to this clonotype: A much larger clone is a single base away; this may be a read error. V is TRBV6-5 and J is TRBJ2-1; the D is unclear. This CDR3 has 12 residues. Trimming removed 2 bases at V and 7 bases at J, with 6 bases between. Per the germline V gene, CDR1 is MNHEY and CDR2 is SVGAGI. CDR3 in amino acids: CASSYMTNEQFF. The CDR3 coding sequence is TGTGCCAGCAGTTACATGACGAATGAGCAGTTCTTC.

Many counts were recorded for this clonotype. The chain has TRBV19 and TRBJ2-7; 11 nucleotides line up with TRBD2. This CDR3 has 15 amino acids. Germline lookup yields CDR1 LNHDA and CDR2 SQIVND (reference sequence). Unmatched junction bases numbered 5, after V lost 3 bases and J lost 4 bases. This chain's CDR3 is CASSIVLAGDYEQYF. In nucleotides, the CDR3 is TGTGCCAGTAGTATTGTACTAGCGGGGGATTACGAGCAGTACTTC. The full variable domain, completed using reference TRBV19 and TRBJ2-7, is DGGITQSPKYLFRKEGQNVTLSCEQNLNHDAMYWYRQDPGQGLRLIYYSQIVNDFQKGDIAEGYSVSREKKESFPLTVTSAQKNPTAFYLCASSIVLAGDYEQYFGPGTRLTVT.

This clonotype was counted ten times or more. The J gene is TRBJ2-1, the V gene TRBV30; 7 nucleotides line up with TRBD1. This CDR3 spans 13 amino acids. V shed 5 bases, J shed 8 bases, and the junction held 9 bases outside the gene matches. Germline values: CDR1 GTSNPN, CDR2 SVGIG (reference sequence). The CDR3 nucleotides are TGTGCCTGGTCTAGGGGGCAATTATATGAGCAGTTCTTC. Translated, it gives CAWSRGQLYEQFF. Filled out from reference TRBV30 and TRBJ2-1, the complete variable domain reads SQTIHQWPATLVQPVGSPLSLECTVEGTSNPNLYWYRQAAGRGLQLLFYSVGIGQISSEVPQNLSASRPQDRQFILSSKKLLLSDSGFYLCAWSRGQLYEQFFGPGTRLTVL.

This clonotype was seen a handful of times. This chain uses TRBV27 with TRBJ2-1, with 7 bases identical to TRBD2. Germline trimming cut 9 bases from V and 0 bases from J; bases unmatched to any gene: 2. The CDR3 totals 13 residues. Germline V lookup: CDR1 MNHEY, CDR2 SMNVEV (reference sequence). The CDR3 DNA is TGTGCCAGTAGGACTAGCTCCTACAATGAGCAGTTCTTC. Translating gives CASRTSSYNEQFF.

This clonotype was counted between two and nine times. The chain uses TRBV9 and TRBJ2-2, with D tentatively TRBD1 (5 bases). There are 16 residues in the CDR3. Per germline, CDR1 SGDLS and CDR2 YYNGEE. Trimming stripped 3 bases from V and 0 bases from J, with 12 bases between. The CDR3 coding sequence is TGTGCCAGCAGCGCCCATCTAGGGGCGAACACCGGGGAGCTGTTTTTT. Translated: CASSAHLGANTGELFF.

This clonotype was detected ten times or more. The chain links TRBV6-1 to TRBJ1-5, with D possibly TRBD1 on 6 matching bases. The CDR3 runs 15 residues. Germline V gene lookup returns CDR1 MNHNS and CDR2 SASEGT. The V gene lost 3 bases and the J gene lost 2 bases, with 11 bases spanning the gap. DNA of the CDR3: TGTGCCAGCAGTGACAGGGGATGGGGCAATCAGCCCCAGCATTTT. It translates to CASSDRGWGNQPQHF.

V usage is TRBV6-2 or TRBV6-3 and J usage is TRBJ2-1; no clear D. The length of the CDR3 is 14 residues. Germline CDR1 and CDR2: MNHEY and SVGEGT. With 1 base removed from V and 3 bases from J, the gap between germline ends came to 7 bases. In nucleotides, the CDR3 is TGTGCCAGCAGTTACTTGTTAGGCTACAATGAGCAGTTCTTC. Its translation: CASSYLLGYNEQFF.

This clonotype was seen repeatedly, ten times or more. The chain recombines TRBV13 with TRBJ1-5, with D perhaps matching TRBD1 (5 bases). The CDR3 is made up of 12 amino acids. The germline V and J ends were trimmed by 5 bases and 6 bases, with 8 bases remaining between them. Germline V lookup: CDR1 PRHDT, CDR2 FYEKMQ (reference sequence). The CDR3 coding sequence is TGTGCCAGCAGCACCGGGGGTCAGCCCCAGCATTTT. The encoded protein is CASSTGGQPQHF.